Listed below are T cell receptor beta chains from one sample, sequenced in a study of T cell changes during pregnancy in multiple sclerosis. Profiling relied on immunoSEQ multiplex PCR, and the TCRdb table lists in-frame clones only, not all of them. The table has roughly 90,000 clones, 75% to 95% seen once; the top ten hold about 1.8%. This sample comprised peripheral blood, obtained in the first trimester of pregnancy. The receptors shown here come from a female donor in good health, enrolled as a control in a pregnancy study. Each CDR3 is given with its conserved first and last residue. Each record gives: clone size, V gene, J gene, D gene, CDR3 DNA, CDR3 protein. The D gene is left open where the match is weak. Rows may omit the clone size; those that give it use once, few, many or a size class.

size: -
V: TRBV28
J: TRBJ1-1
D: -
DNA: TGTGCCAGCAGTCCTCAGTTGGACACTGAAGCTTTCTTT
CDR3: CASSPQLDTEAFF

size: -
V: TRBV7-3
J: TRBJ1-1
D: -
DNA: TGTGCCAGCAGCTATACAGGGACGCTCACTGAAGCTTTCTTT
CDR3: CASSYTGTLTEAFF

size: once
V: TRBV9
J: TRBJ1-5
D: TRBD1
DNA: TGTGCCAGCAGCGTAGGGGGACAGACCCATCAGCCCCAGCATTTT
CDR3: CASSVGGQTHQPQHF

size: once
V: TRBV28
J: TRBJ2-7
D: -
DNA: TGTGCCAGCTCGAGTAGAGGGAGATATTACTTC
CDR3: CASSSRGRYYF

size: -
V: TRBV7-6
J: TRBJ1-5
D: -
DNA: TGTGCCAGCAGCTTAGGGGGGGGGTATAGCAATCAGCCCCAGCATTTT
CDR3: CASSLGGGYSNQPQHF

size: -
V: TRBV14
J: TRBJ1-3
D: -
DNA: TGTGCCAGCAGCCATGATTTCGCACGGAGCTCTGGAAACACCATATATTTT
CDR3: CASSHDFARSSGNTIYF

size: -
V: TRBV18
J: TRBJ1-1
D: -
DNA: TGTGCCAGCTCACCGAACATGAACACTGAAGCTTTCTTT
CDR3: CASSPNMNTEAFF

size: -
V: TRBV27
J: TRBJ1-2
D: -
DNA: TGTGCCAGCAGTTTATTCCCGTCCACTAAGCATGGCTACACCTTC
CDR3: CASSLFPSTKHGYTF

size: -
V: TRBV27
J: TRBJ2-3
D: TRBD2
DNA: TGTGCCAGCAGTACCCTAGCGGGTAGGATCATGGATACGCAGTATTTT
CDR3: CASSTLAGRIMDTQYF

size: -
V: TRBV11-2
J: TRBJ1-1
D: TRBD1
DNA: TGTGCCAGCATCTATCCGACAGGGGAAGCTTTCTTT
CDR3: CASIYPTGEAFF

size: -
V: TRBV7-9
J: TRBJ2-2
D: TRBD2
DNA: TGTGCCAGCAGCCCTCGGGAGCGGGGGGAAAACACCGGGGAGCTGTTTTTT
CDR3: CASSPRERGENTGELFF

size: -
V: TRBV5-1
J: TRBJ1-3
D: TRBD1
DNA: TGCGCCAGCAGCTTCGACAGGGGGCCTGGAAACACCATATATTTT
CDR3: CASSFDRGPGNTIYF

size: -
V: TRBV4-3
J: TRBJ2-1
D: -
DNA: TGCGCCAGCAGCCAAGATCCTTCTGGCAACCCCTACAATGAGCAGTTCTTC
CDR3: CASSQDPSGNPYNEQFF

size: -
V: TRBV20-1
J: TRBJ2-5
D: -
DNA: TGCAGTGCTAGGCCTAAGGAGACCCAGTACTTC
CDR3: CSARPKETQYF

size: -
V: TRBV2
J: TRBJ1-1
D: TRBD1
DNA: TGTGCCACAGCTCCGACGAAGGACAGGGGGCACACTGAAGCTTTCTTT
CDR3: CATAPTKDRGHTEAFF

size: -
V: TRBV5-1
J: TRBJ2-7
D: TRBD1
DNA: TGCGCCAGCAGCTCTCATGACAGGGGCGACGAGCAGTACTTC
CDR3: CASSSHDRGDEQYF

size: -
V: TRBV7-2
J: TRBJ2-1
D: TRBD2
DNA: TGTGCCAGCAGACTCGCGGGGGGGCCCTCCTACAATGAGCAGTTCTTC
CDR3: CASRLAGGPSYNEQFF

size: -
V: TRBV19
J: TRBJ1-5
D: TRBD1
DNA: TGTGCCAGTAGTATGGGACAGGGCACCAATCAGCCCCAGCATTTT
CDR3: CASSMGQGTNQPQHF

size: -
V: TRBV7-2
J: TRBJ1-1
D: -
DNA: TGTGCCAGCAGCCCCTGGGGGGGAACTGAAGCTTTCTTT
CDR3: CASSPWGGTEAFF

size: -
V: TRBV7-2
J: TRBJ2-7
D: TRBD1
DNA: TGTGCCAGCAGCTTAGTCTTGGGGACAGGGAGTGAGCAGTACTTC
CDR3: CASSLVLGTGSEQYF

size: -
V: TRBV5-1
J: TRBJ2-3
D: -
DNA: TGCGCCAGCAGCCAAGAAGGGACTAGCACAGATACGCAGTATTTT
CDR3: CASSQEGTSTDTQYF

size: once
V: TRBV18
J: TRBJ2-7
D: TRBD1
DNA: TGTGCCAGCTCACCACCTTCGGGACAGGCTTACGAGCAGTACTTC
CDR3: CASSPPSGQAYEQYF

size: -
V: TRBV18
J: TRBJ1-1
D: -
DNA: TGTGCCAGCTCACCAACACAGGCGAACACTGAAGCTTTCTTT
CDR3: CASSPTQANTEAFF

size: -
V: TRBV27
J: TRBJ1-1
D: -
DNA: TGTGCCAGCAGGACGGGACATCGGAACACTGAAGCTTTCTTT
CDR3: CASRTGHRNTEAFF

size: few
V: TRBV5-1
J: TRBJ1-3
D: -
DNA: TGCGCCAGCAGCCCGGAGGGGTACCGTGCTGGAAACACCATATATTTT
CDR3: CASSPEGYRAGNTIYF

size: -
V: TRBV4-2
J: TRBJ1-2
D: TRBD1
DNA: TGTGCCAGCAGCCAAGATTTGCAGGGGGTTAACTATGGCTACACCTTC
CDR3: CASSQDLQGVNYGYTF

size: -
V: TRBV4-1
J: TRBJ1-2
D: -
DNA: TGCGCCAGCAGCCGACAGAATACTTATGGCTACACCTTC
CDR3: CASSRQNTYGYTF

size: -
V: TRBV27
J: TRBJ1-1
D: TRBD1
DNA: TGTGCCAGCAGTTTAGGAACGACAGGGGAAACTGAAGCTTTCTTT
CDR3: CASSLGTTGETEAFF

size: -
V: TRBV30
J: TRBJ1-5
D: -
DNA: TGTGCCTGGGCCGGGACTGAGCATCAGCCCCAGCATTTT
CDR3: CAWAGTEHQPQHF

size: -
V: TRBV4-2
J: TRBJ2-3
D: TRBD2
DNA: TGTGCCAGCAGCCAAGACCGGGGTGGGACTAGCGGGACAGATACGCAGTATTTT
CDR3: CASSQDRGGTSGTDTQYF

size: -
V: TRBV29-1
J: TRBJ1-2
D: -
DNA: TGCAGCGTCAGAGACTACGGCTACACCTTC
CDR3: CSVRDYGYTF

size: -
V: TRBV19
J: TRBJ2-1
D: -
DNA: TGTGCCAGTAGTATACCAGTACCAGGAGGAAATGAGCAGTTCTTC
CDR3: CASSIPVPGGNEQFF

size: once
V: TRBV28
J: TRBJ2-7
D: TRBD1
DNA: TGTGCCAGCGGGTTGACAGGGGGTTCCTACGAGCAGTACTTC
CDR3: CASGLTGGSYEQYF